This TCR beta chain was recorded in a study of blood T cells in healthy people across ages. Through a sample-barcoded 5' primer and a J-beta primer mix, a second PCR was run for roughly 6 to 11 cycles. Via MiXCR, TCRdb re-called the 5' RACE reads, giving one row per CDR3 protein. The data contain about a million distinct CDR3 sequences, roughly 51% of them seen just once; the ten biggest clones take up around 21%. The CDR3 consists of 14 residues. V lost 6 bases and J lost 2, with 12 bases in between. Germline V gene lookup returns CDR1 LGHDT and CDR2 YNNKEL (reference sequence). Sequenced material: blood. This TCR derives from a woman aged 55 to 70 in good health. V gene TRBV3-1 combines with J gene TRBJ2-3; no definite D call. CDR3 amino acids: CASSRLAYTDTQYF. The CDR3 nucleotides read TGTGCCAGCAGTCGCTTGGCTTACACAGATACGCAGTATTTT.